Included here is one T cell receptor (beta chain) sequence, with context. Germline CDR1 SNHLY, CDR2 FYNNEI. Deletions cut 6 bases from V and 0 bases from J, with 6 bases between. The CDR3 extends over 14 amino acids. As originally analysed: Reference gene primer amplification gave nucleated cell count estimates. Sequencing used immunoSEQ multiplex PCR; TCRdb keeps in-frame clones, though not all of them. That table furnishes V, J and clone size, whereas the DNA furnished D and trimming. The table has 280,000 or so clones, 70% to 90% seen once; the top ten hold almost 9.5%. These data are taken from a study of blood T cell repertoires in COVID-19. Study as a whole: Some COVID-19 samples were acute and others convalescent; all came from the United States, Italy and Spain. T cells, B-cell-depleted T cells, or PBMCs supplied cDNA or gDNA.

What was sequenced was peripheral blood. This sequence was found in a man aged 18 to 29 with active or convalescent COVID-19. The chain couples TRBV2 to TRBJ1-6; D is uncertain. The chain's CDR3 is CASRLSSYNSPLHF. The CDR3 nucleotides are TGTGCCAGCAGATTGAGCTCCTATAATTCACCCCTCCACTTT.